This T cell receptor beta chain was documented in a study of T cell responses to AZD1222 COVID-19 vaccine. V trimming: 0 bases; J trimming: 0 bases; junction bases outside the gene matches: 3. There are 17 residues in the CDR3. The germline gives CDR1 KGHDR, CDR2 SFDVKD. With regard to this clone: Its antigen is unidentified. This sample includes further DNA sequences coding for the same CDR3.

TCRdb keeps only in-frame clones here, not all; method: immunoSEQ multiplex PCR. The table includes around 56,000 clones, more than 70% detected once. Study observations and caveats: Within unmutated variant regions lay the reported targets of nearly half of spike-specific TCRs.

The chain carries TRBV24-1 and TRBJ2-2; 7 bases are a match to TRBD1. This clonotype originated in an adult who received the AZD1222 COVID-19 vaccine. The input for sequencing was peripheral blood, taken 28 days after the second AZD1222 dose. DNA of the CDR3: TGTGCCACCAGTGATTTGTGGCAGGGGGCGAACACCGGGGAGCTGTTTTTT. Amino acids: CATSDLWQGANTGELFF.